Following are 17 T cell receptor beta chains from one sample sequenced in a study of CD8+ T cells in alopecia areata. cDNA prepared by RNA extraction and subsequent reverse transcription served as the template for sequencing. The assay was immunoSEQ multiplex PCR, and TCRdb's table has in-frame clones only and misses some. This table holds about 180,000 clones, around 64% found once. The sample was CD8+ T cells sorted from blood, taken at week 0. The receptors were sampled from a human donor with alopecia areata.

The V and J genes are TRBV13 and TRBJ2-7, with a weak D call TRBD1 (6 bases). Per germline, CDR1 PRHDT and CDR2 FYEKMQ (reference sequence). This CDR3 has 15 residues. V lost 5 bases and J lost 2, with 16 bases in between. Here the CDR3 reads CASSPQDRPTYEQYF. The CDR3 nucleotides read TGTGCCAGCAGCCCCCAGGACAGACCCACCTACGAGCAGTACTTC. Complete variable domain (other parts from reference TRBV13 and TRBJ2-7): AAGVIQSPRHLIKEKRETATLKCYPIPRHDTVYWYQQGPGQDPQFLISFYEKMQSDKGSIPDRFSAQQFSDYHSELNMSSLELGDSALYFCASSPQDRPTYEQYFGPGTRLTVT.

This chain connects TRBV9 to TRBJ2-6; D not resolved. The CDR3 extends over 14 amino acids. CDR1 is SGDLS, CDR2 YYNGEE, per germline. CDR3 loop: CATGPGPGANVLTF. CDR3 coding DNA: TGTGCGACCGGCCCCGGGCCTGGGGCCAACGTCCTGACTTTC.

The chain links TRBV13 to TRBJ2-7; TRBD2 matches at 9 bases. Germline CDR1 PRHDT, CDR2 FYEKMQ (reference sequence). This CDR3 is built from 12 residues. With 10 bases clipped from V and 2 bases from J, the junction kept 3 bases outside the gene matches. CDR3 in DNA: TGTGCCACTAGCGGGGAAACCTACGAGCAGTACTTC. This sequence encodes CATSGETYEQYF.

There are a few counts of this clone. The J gene is TRBJ1-3, the V gene TRBV25-1; no clear D. This CDR3 contains 12 residues. The V gene lost 5 bases and the J gene lost 4 bases, with 6 bases spanning the gap. Germline V gene data show CDR1 as MGHDK and CDR2 as SYGVNS. Here the CDR3 DNA reads TGTGCCAGCAGTTCGGACGGAAACACCATATATTTT. Protein sequence: CASSSDGNTIYF.

This clone was detected a few times. The chain uses TRBV4-2 and TRBJ2-7; no reliable D call. The germline V gene has CDR1 LGHNA and CDR2 YNFKEQ. V lost 1 base and J lost 3, with 4 bases in between. The CDR3 loop spans 12 amino acids. As DNA, the CDR3 is TGTGCCAGCAGCCAAGGGCGCTACGAGCAGTACTTC. As protein: CASSQGRYEQYF.

The V gene is TRBV7-6, the J gene TRBJ2-5; D is uncertain. The CDR3 runs 11 residues. CDR1 and CDR2 from the germline V gene are SGHVS and FNYEAQ. V lost 6 bases and J 4 bases, leaving 6 bases between the germline ends. The CDR3 loop reads CASRARETQYF. The CDR3 nucleotides read TGTGCCAGCAGGGCTCGAGAGACCCAGTACTTC.

This clone has a handful of counts. The V call is TRBV30, the J call TRBJ2-2; the D is unclear. The CDR3 is 17 residues long. Germline V CDR1 and CDR2: GTSNPN, SVGIG (reference sequence). V was trimmed by 0 bases and J by 0 bases, leaving 14 bases between them. CDR3 DNA: TGTGCCTGGAGTGTACCCGTACACCTGACGAACACCGGGGAGCTGTTTTTT. It encodes CAWSVPVHLTNTGELFF.

The chain uses TRBV5-1 and TRBJ2-5; 7 nucleotides match TRBD1. This CDR3 region has 13 residues. Germline values: CDR1 SGHRS, CDR2 YFSETQ. V lost 4 bases, J lost 4 bases, and 4 bases stayed unmatched. CDR3 in DNA: TGCGCCAGCAGCCCGGGACAGCGAGAGACCCAGTACTTC. Its protein is CASSPGQRETQYF.

The chain couples TRBV5-1 to TRBJ2-5; the D gene is possibly TRBD1 (5 bases). Trimming left V 0 bases short and J 5 bases short, with 26 bases between. Germline V gene lookup returns CDR1 SGHRS and CDR2 YFSETQ. CDR3 length: 19 amino acids. CDR3 in amino acids: CASSLALMGRVELGETQYF. For the CDR3, the DNA is TGCGCCAGCAGCTTGGCCTTGATGGGGCGAGTAGAGCTAGGCGAGACCCAGTACTTC.

This chain joins TRBV14 and TRBJ2-7; 9 bases fit TRBD1. Trimming cost V 5 bases and J 5 bases; bases outside gene matches: 7. Looked up from germline, CDR1 is SGHDN and CDR2 is FVKESK. The CDR3 has 14 amino acids. CDR3 sequence: CASSKGQGSHEQYF. The CDR3 DNA follows: TGTGCCAGCAGCAAGGGACAGGGATCCCACGAGCAGTACTTC.

The genes are TRBV30 and TRBJ1-5, with D perhaps TRBD1 (5 bases). The germline CDR1 and CDR2 sequences are GTSNPN and SVGIG (reference sequence). The V gene lost 0 bases and the J gene lost 1 base, with 7 bases spanning the gap. This CDR3 region has 14 residues. CDR3 DNA: TGTGCCTGGAGTGTTGACAGAAGCAATCAGCCCCAGCATTTT. This gives the protein CAWSVDRSNQPQHF.

V is TRBV7-9 and J is TRBJ1-1; D unresolved. Looked up from germline, CDR1 is SEHNR and CDR2 is FQNEAQ (reference sequence). V was clipped by 1 base and J by 8 bases, with 5 bases between them. The CDR3 covers 11 residues. The CDR3 reads CASSLDWEAFF. The CDR3 coding sequence is TGTGCCAGCAGCTTAGACTGGGAAGCTTTCTTT.

The chain combines TRBV15 with TRBJ2-5; D uncertain. This CDR3 region has 16 residues. V dropped 0 bases and J dropped 4 bases, with 15 bases sitting between them. Germline V gene sequence: CDR1 LNHNV, CDR2 YYDKDF (reference sequence). The CDR3: CATSRDKSLAGETQYF. CDR3 nucleotide sequence: TGTGCCACCAGCAGAGACAAGAGTTTAGCTGGAGAGACCCAGTACTTC.

This clone occurred a few times. The chain joins TRBV14 to TRBJ2-5; D might be TRBD2 (5 bases). Germline lookup yields CDR1 SGHDN and CDR2 FVKESK. The ends were cut back, 4 bases at V and 5 bases at J, with 14 bases in the middle. The CDR3 is 14 amino acids. CDR3 protein: CASSRSSGLETQYF. DNA for the CDR3: TGTGCCAGCAGCCGGTCATCTGGACTGGAGACCCAGTACTTC.

Comments on this clone: Because the CDR3's place on the DNA is in doubt, the DNA is left out and the CDR3 is given as listed by TCRdb. The chain employs TRBV2 and TRBJ2-5. Inclusive of both ends, the CDR3 amounts to 13 amino acids. Germline V gives CDR1 SNHLY, CDR2 FYNNEI. CDR3 amino acids: CASILAGWGEQYF.

The chain has TRBV2 and TRBJ2-1, with 11 nucleotides matching TRBD2. The CDR3 loop spans 14 amino acids. Germline lookup yields CDR1 SNHLY and CDR2 FYNNEI. V was clipped by 7 bases and J by 6 bases; unmatched bases: 5. CDR3 sequence: CASNGLAGGNEQFF. The CDR3 DNA reads TGTGCCAGCAACGGGCTAGCGGGGGGCAATGAGCAGTTCTTC. Full variable domain (missing parts from reference TRBV2 and TRBJ2-1): EPEVTQTPSHQVTQMGQEVILRCVPISNHLYFYWYRQILGQKVEFLVSFYNNEISEKSEIFDDQFSVERPDGSNFTLKIRSTKLEDSAMYFCASNGLAGGNEQFFGPGTRLTVL.

This clone was detected a few times. The V gene is TRBV6-6, the J gene TRBJ2-3; tentative D call: TRBD2 (5 bases). The germline V and J ends were trimmed by 0 bases and 4 bases, with 11 bases remaining between them. The CDR3 covers 15 residues. Germline V CDR1 and CDR2: MNHNY, SVGAGI (reference sequence). The CDR3 region has the DNA TGTGCCAGCAGTTACTCGATCTATAGCGCAGATACGCAGTATTTT. This encodes CASSYSIYSADTQYF.